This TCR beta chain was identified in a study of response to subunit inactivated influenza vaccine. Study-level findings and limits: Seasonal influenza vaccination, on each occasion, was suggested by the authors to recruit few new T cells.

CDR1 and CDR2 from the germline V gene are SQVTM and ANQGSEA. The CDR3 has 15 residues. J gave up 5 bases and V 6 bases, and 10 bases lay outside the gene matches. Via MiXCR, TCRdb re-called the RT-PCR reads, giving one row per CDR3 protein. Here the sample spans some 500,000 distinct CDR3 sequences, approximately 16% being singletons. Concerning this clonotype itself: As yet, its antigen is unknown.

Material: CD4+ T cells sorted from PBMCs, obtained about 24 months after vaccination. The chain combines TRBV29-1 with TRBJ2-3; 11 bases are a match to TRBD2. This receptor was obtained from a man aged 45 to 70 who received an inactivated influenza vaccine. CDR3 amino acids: CSVDGSGRALDTQYF. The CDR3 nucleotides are TGCAGCGTGGATGGTAGCGGGAGGGCCCTAGATACGCAGTATTTT.